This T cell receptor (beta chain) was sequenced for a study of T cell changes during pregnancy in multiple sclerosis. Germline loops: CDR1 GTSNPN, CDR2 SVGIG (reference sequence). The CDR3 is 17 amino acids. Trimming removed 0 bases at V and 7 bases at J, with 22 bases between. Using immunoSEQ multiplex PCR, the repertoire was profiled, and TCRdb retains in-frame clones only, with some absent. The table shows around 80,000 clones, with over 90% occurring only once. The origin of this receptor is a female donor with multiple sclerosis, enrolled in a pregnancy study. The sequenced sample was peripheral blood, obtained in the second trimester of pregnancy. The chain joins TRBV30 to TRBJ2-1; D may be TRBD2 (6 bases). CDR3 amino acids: CAWSVSQELRRGNEQFF. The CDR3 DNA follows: TGTGCCTGGAGTGTAAGCCAGGAGCTGAGGCGGGGAAATGAGCAGTTCTTC.